The 19 T cell receptor beta chains in this list originate from one sample, sequenced in a study of T-cell reconstitution after alpha-beta-depleted transplantation in children. Unique molecular identifiers were used to barcode this TCRbeta library. TCRdb independently ran MiXCR on the PCR reads; one entry per CDR3 protein. The profile shows hundreds of thousands of distinct CDR3 sequences, 24% of them singletons. The sample in question was PBMCs, mostly from graft donor cells, obtained 360 days after TCRalphabeta/CD19-depleted stem cell transplant. The receptors stem from a female patient aged 2 to 10 who had a stem cell transplant for congenital amegakaryocytic thrombocytopenia, so the T cells may come from the graft donor.

This clonotype has only a few counts. The rearrangement links TRBV21-1 to TRBJ1-1. TRBV21-1 is a pseudogene locus. This CDR3 region has 10 residues. The CDR3 here is CASLRVEAFF. In nucleotides, the CDR3 is TGTGCCAGCCTAAGGGTTGAAGCTTTCTTT.

V usage is TRBV2 and J usage is TRBJ1-5; weak D call: TRBD1 (5 bases). The CDR3 is 14 residues long. Germline assignment: CDR1 SNHLY and CDR2 FYNNEI. V was trimmed by 5 bases and J by 6 bases, leaving 14 bases between them. The DNA for the CDR3 is TGTGCCAGCAGTCCCGACAGTGATGGTCAGCCCCAGCATTTT. It encodes CASSPDSDGQPQHF.

V gene TRBV5-1 combines with J gene TRBJ2-3, with D hard to call. Trimming removed 5 bases at V and 0 bases at J, with 13 bases between. CDR3 length: 15 residues. CDR1 SGHRS and CDR2 YFSETQ come from the germline V gene. DNA for the CDR3: TGCGCCAGCAGAGACGGACCTTCGAGCACAGATACGCAGTATTTT. Translation gives CASRDGPSSTDTQYF.

This clonotype was seen ten or more times. The V call is TRBV29-1, the J call TRBJ1-1; D not certain. Germline CDR1 and CDR2: SQVTM and ANQGSEA. V was shortened by 5 bases and J by 9 bases, with 16 bases between the two germline ends. The CDR3 has 12 amino acids. CDR3 amino acids: CSVSSGRVQAFF. The CDR3 coding sequence is TGCAGCGTTTCAAGCGGTAGGGTTCAAGCTTTCTTT.

This clonotype was counted only a few times. This chain connects TRBV20-1 to TRBJ2-3; 7 bases agree with TRBD2. This CDR3 is built from 15 residues. Germline assignment: CDR1 DFQATT and CDR2 SNEGSKA (reference sequence). J gave up 3 bases and V 3 bases, and 9 bases lay outside the gene matches. This CDR3 reads CSASVWAGVTDTQYF. DNA for the CDR3: TGCAGTGCTAGTGTGTGGGCGGGAGTAACAGATACGCAGTATTTT.

This rearrangement joins TRBV21-1 to TRBJ2-7; the table's TRBD1 call for D was not verified on the DNA. TRBV21-1 is described as a pseudogene. The CDR3 sequence is 17 residues long. Here the CDR3 DNA reads TGTGCCAGCAGCAAAGGGCGTTCGGGGGAAAGCTCCTACGAGCAGTACTTC. This gives the protein CASSKGRSGESSYEQYF.

This clonotype was picked up a small number of times. CDR3 sequence: CASSQRDRVGYGYTF. In nucleotides, the CDR3 is TGCGCCAGCAGCCAAAGGGACAGGGTAGGCTATGGCTACACCTTC. The rearrangement uses TRBV4-1 and TRBJ1-2; 9 bases match TRBD1. There are 15 residues in the CDR3. Germline-derived CDR1 and CDR2 are MGHRA and YSYEKL. V gave up 2 bases and J gave up 4 bases; unmatched junction bases: 5.

CDR3 sequence reads: CASKEPTMEKLFF. The CDR3 nucleotides read TGTGCCAGTAAAGAGCCGACGATGGAAAAACTGTTTTTT. The V and J genes are TRBV6-1 and TRBJ1-4; D unclear. This CDR3 has 13 amino acids. Germline V gene sequence: CDR1 MNHNS, CDR2 SASEGT. V was clipped by 9 bases and J by 8 bases, with 16 bases between them.

This clonotype was counted only a few times. The rearrangement links TRBV12-3 or TRBV12-4 to TRBJ2-1; no clear D. V was trimmed by 2 bases and J by 10 bases, leaving 12 bases between them. The CDR3 is made up of 13 amino acids. CDR3 sequence: CASSLLPRGEQFF. In nucleotides, the CDR3 is TGTGCCAGCAGTTTACTGCCGCGTGGCGAGCAGTTCTTC.

This clonotype was seen at least ten times. The chain uses TRBV3-1 and TRBJ2-1, with D tentatively TRBD2 (5 bases). V was clipped by 1 base and J by 0 bases, with 10 bases between them. Germline V gene sequence: CDR1 LGHDT, CDR2 YNNKEL (reference sequence). This CDR3 contains 16 residues. The CDR3 here is CASSQAGKLSYNEQFF. CDR3 coding DNA: TGTGCCAGCAGCCAAGCGGGGAAACTCTCCTACAATGAGCAGTTCTTC.

The genes are TRBV14 and TRBJ1-4; D remains ambiguous. V lost 0 bases and J 2 bases, leaving 10 bases between the germline ends. This CDR3 contains 16 residues. Germline V gene lookup returns CDR1 SGHDN and CDR2 FVKESK. The CDR3 DNA reads as TGTGCCAGCAGCCAAGAGAGAAGGGCTACTAATGAAAAACTGTTTTTT. This translates into CASSQERRATNEKLFF.

This clonotype has ten or more counts. The chain links TRBV12-3 or TRBV12-4 to TRBJ2-3; TRBD1 is a possible D gene (7 bases). This CDR3 comprises 17 residues. Trimming took off 5 bases at V and 0 bases at J, with 18 bases between the two ends. The CDR3 is CASSPGGGGESTDTQYF. CDR3 sequence (DNA): TGTGCCAGCAGTCCTGGTGGAGGGGGCGAAAGCACAGATACGCAGTATTTT.

This clonotype was observed a handful of times. The chain links TRBV30 to TRBJ2-5; possibly TRBD2 for D (5 bases). With 1 base removed from V and 5 bases from J, the gap between germline ends came to 8 bases. Germline lookup yields CDR1 GTSNPN and CDR2 SVGIG (reference sequence). There are 12 residues in the CDR3. CDR3 sequence (DNA): TGTGCCTGGAGTGCGGGAAGGGAGACCCAGTACTTC. Encoded protein: CAWSAGRETQYF.

This clonotype was seen repeatedly, ten times or more. CDR3 nucleotide sequence: TGTGCCAGCAGACACCCTGGGGGGCGGAATGAGCAGTTCTTC. Its protein product is CASRHPGGRNEQFF. The V call is TRBV28, the J call TRBJ2-1, with D possibly being TRBD1 or TRBD2 (6 bases each). From germline, CDR1 is MDHEN and CDR2 SYDVKM. Trimming stripped 6 bases from V and 7 bases from J, with 16 bases between. The CDR3 runs to 14 residues.

This clonotype was observed many times. V usage is TRBV25-1 and J usage is TRBJ2-1, with 9 nucleotides matching TRBD2. Germline CDR1 reads MGHDK; CDR2 reads SYGVNS. J was trimmed by 6 bases and V by 8 bases; bases with no gene match: 11. This CDR3 comprises 15 residues. The chain's CDR3 is CASPGTSRRSNEQFF. Here the CDR3 DNA reads TGTGCCAGCCCCGGGACTAGCAGGAGAAGCAATGAGCAGTTCTTC.

This clonotype was picked up a small number of times. The V call is TRBV10-3, the J call TRBJ1-1; D remains unclear. Germline V CDR1 and CDR2: ENHRY, SYGVKD. This CDR3 has 14 residues. Trimming shortened V by 3 bases and J by 3 bases, and 11 bases separated the two germline ends. As DNA, the CDR3 is TGTGCCATCAGTGACGGGGTGTTCGACACTGAAGCTTTCTTT. Protein: CAISDGVFDTEAFF.

In its sample, this clonotype was seen many times. The rearrangement uses TRBV5-1 and TRBJ2-1; a possible D gene is TRBD1 (5 bases). The V and J ends lost 3 bases and 6 bases respectively, with 10 bases between them. Looked up from germline, CDR1 is SGHRS and CDR2 is YFSETQ. This CDR3 region has 13 residues. The CDR3 DNA reads as TGCGCCAGCAGCTCTAGGGGTTTCAATGAGCAGTTCTTC. It specifies CASSSRGFNEQFF.

CDR3 sequence: CSARFFGTSGSYEQFF. DNA for the CDR3: TGCAGTGCTAGATTTTTCGGGACTAGCGGGAGCTATGAGCAGTTCTTC. The rearrangement uses TRBV20-1 and TRBJ2-1, with 14 bases matching TRBD2. This CDR3 contains 16 residues. Germline assignment: CDR1 DFQATT and CDR2 SNEGSKA (reference sequence). Trimming at V came to 2 bases and at J to 8 bases, leaving 8 bases not matched to a gene.

This clonotype was detected a few times. The rearrangement joins TRBV20-1 to TRBJ2-7, with TRBD1 matching over 7 bases. The CDR3 spans 13 residues. Germline lookup yields CDR1 DFQATT and CDR2 SNEGSKA (reference sequence). V gave up 3 bases and J gave up 6 bases; unmatched junction bases: 8. The CDR3 DNA sequence: TGCAGTGCTAGGGACGAGACAGGGTTCGAGCAGTACTTC. Protein sequence: CSARDETGFEQYF.